Listed here are 20 T cell receptor beta chains from one sample, sequenced in a study of monozygotic twins with cystic fibrosis. TCRdb keeps only in-frame clones here, not all; method: immunoSEQ multiplex PCR. The table includes about 26,000 clones, 90% detected once. Sequenced input: blood. The receptors derive from a girl aged 2 to 10 with cystic fibrosis.

The chain uses TRBV29-1 and TRBJ1-1, with D possibly being TRBD1 (5 bases). CDR3 size: 13 residues. V lost 6 bases and J 5 bases, leaving 16 bases between the germline ends. Germline lookup yields CDR1 SQVTM and CDR2 ANQGSEA. The CDR3 DNA is TGCAGCGTCTCCTACGGCGGGGGAACTGAAGCTTTCTTT. The encoded protein is CSVSYGGGTEAFF.

The gene calls are TRBV27 and TRBJ1-1; TRBD1 matches 9 bases. V lost 4 bases, J lost 3 bases, and 3 bases stayed unmatched. Germline V lookup: CDR1 MNHEY, CDR2 SMNVEV (reference sequence). The CDR3 runs to 14 residues. CDR3 in DNA: TGTGCCAGCAGTTCGGGACAGGGTTACACTGAAGCTTTCTTT. It yields the protein CASSSGQGYTEAFF.

This clone has only one observation. J is TRBJ2-1 and V is TRBV7-3, with TRBD1 matching 7 bases. Per germline, CDR1 SGHTA and CDR2 FQGTGA. Losses at the gene ends were 4 bases for V and 7 bases for J; bases not matched to a gene: 10. CDR3 length: 15 residues. CDR3 DNA: TGTGCCAGCAGCTCCCCAATTGACAGGGAAAATGAGCAGTTCTTC. Protein sequence: CASSSPIDRENEQFF.

J is TRBJ1-1 and V is TRBV15, with 7 bases fitting TRBD1. The J segment lost 3 bases and the V segment lost 5 bases, leaving 6 bases of the junction unmatched. The CDR3 is 14 amino acids. Germline V CDR1 and CDR2: LNHNV, YYDKDF (reference sequence). This CDR3 reads CATSAQGSDTEAFF. As DNA, the CDR3 is TGTGCCACCAGCGCACAGGGGTCCGACACTGAAGCTTTCTTT.

The chain carries TRBV10-3 and TRBJ2-7; D is unresolved. Germline lookup yields CDR1 ENHRY and CDR2 SYGVKD. This CDR3 contains 16 residues. The V gene lost 5 bases and the J gene lost 3 bases, with 20 bases spanning the gap. CDR3 sequence: CAISWAPNDGNYEQYF. In DNA form, the CDR3 reads TGTGCCATCAGTTGGGCCCCAAACGACGGAAACTACGAGCAGTACTTC.

This clone was seen only once. This chain uses TRBV5-1 with TRBJ2-2; no firm D call. Germline CDR1 is SGHRS and CDR2 is YFSETQ. The CDR3 is 15 amino acids. V was pared by 0 bases and J by 4 bases, with 10 bases between. The CDR3 spells CASSLGVLSTGELFF. In nucleotides, the CDR3 is TGCGCCAGCAGCTTGGGGGTACTCAGCACCGGGGAGCTGTTTTTT.

The chain uses TRBV7-9 and TRBJ1-6; D unresolved. V was cut by 2 bases and J by 7 bases, with 12 bases left in between. In germline, CDR1 is SEHNR, CDR2 FQNEAQ (reference sequence). There are 15 residues in the CDR3. In DNA, the CDR3 is TGTGCCAGCAGCTTATACGGGTTGGCCAATTCACCCCTCCACTTT. It encodes CASSLYGLANSPLHF.

The genes are TRBV20-1 and TRBJ1-1; D not resolved. The V end lost 5 bases, the J end lost 3 bases, and 4 bases lay between the germline ends. The length of the CDR3 is 10 residues. CDR1 is DFQATT, CDR2 SNEGSKA, per germline (reference sequence). CDR3 sequence (DNA): TGCAGTGCTGAAGACACTGAAGCTTTCTTT. Amino acid sequence: CSAEDTEAFF.

The chain recombines TRBV10-3 with TRBJ1-1, with no clear D. The length of the CDR3 is 14 residues. The V end lost 2 bases, the J end lost 0 bases, and 7 bases lay between the germline ends. CDR1 ENHRY and CDR2 SYGVKD come from the germline V gene. The CDR3 loop is CAISEGQLNTEAFF. The CDR3 DNA follows: TGTGCCATCAGTGAGGGGCAACTGAACACTGAAGCTTTCTTT.

The genes are TRBV6-6 and TRBJ1-2; a possible D gene is TRBD1 (6 bases). Germline V CDR1 and CDR2: MNHNY, SVGAGI (reference sequence). This CDR3 is built from 14 residues. V dropped 10 bases and J dropped 2 bases, with 17 bases sitting between them. CDR3 DNA sequence: TGTGCCACTACGACAGGAACCAACAACTATGGCTACACCTTC. Its translation: CATTTGTNNYGYTF.

The chain links TRBV5-1 to TRBJ2-7; D is possibly TRBD2 (6 bases). The CDR3 runs to 15 residues. The germline gives CDR1 SGHRS, CDR2 YFSETQ. V was clipped by 2 bases and J by 2 bases, with 14 bases between them. The DNA of the CDR3 is TGCGCCAGCAGCTTCGATGCGGGGCCGACCTACGAGCAGTACTTC. The encoded protein is CASSFDAGPTYEQYF.

The V call is TRBV29-1, the J call TRBJ2-5; TRBD1 matches at 9 bases. With V trimmed by 4 bases and J by 5 bases, 8 bases remained unmatched. Looked up from germline, CDR1 is SQVTM and CDR2 is ANQGSEA. This CDR3 region has 14 residues. CDR3 protein: CSVGYAGQGETQYF. The CDR3 nucleotides read TGCAGCGTTGGGTACGCGGGACAGGGTGAGACCCAGTACTTC.

The rearrangement joins TRBV11-2 to TRBJ2-7; D gene ambiguous. The CDR3 consists of 15 residues. The V gene's germline CDR1 is SGHAT and CDR2 FQNNGV. V lost 1 base to trimming and J lost 0 bases, with 10 bases between them. The CDR3 reads CASSLGGLSSYEQYF. CDR3 bases: TGTGCCAGCAGCTTAGGGGGTCTCAGCTCCTACGAGCAGTACTTC.

This rearrangement joins TRBV4-1 to TRBJ1-4; D gene ambiguous. This CDR3 has 16 amino acids. Looked up from germline, CDR1 is MGHRA and CDR2 is YSYEKL. V gave up 4 bases and J gave up 0 bases, with 12 bases separating them. DNA for the CDR3: TGCGCCAGCAGCCGCCTCAGCCGGACAACTAATGAAAAACTGTTTTTT. As protein: CASSRLSRTTNEKLFF.

The V call is TRBV30, the J call TRBJ1-5, with D uncertain. Deletions cut 4 bases from V and 0 bases from J, with 10 bases between. CDR1 is GTSNPN and CDR2 is SVGIG in the germline V gene (reference sequence). The CDR3 loop spans 14 amino acids. Here the CDR3 DNA reads TGTGCCTGGAAGCGTCGCGGTAGCAATCAGCCCCAGCATTTT. Translating it yields CAWKRRGSNQPQHF.

The V and J genes are TRBV27 and TRBJ1-2; 7 nucleotides agree with TRBD1. This CDR3 comprises 14 residues. Germline CDR1 reads MNHEY; CDR2 reads SMNVEV (reference sequence). The V gene end was trimmed by 4 bases and the J gene end by 8 bases; junction bases not matched to a gene: 10. The CDR3 DNA reads as TGTGCCAGCAGTTGGAGCACAGGGACAGACGGCTACACCTTC. Translated: CASSWSTGTDGYTF.

This sequence joins TRBV4-3 and TRBJ2-7; possible D gene TRBD1, 5 bases. This CDR3 is 14 amino acids long. The germline CDR1 and CDR2 sequences are LGHNA and YSLEER. Trimming cost V 2 bases and J 1 base, with 9 bases left between them. The CDR3 DNA reads as TGCGCCAGCAGCCAAAGGGGCGGATCCTACGAGCAGTACTTC. As protein: CASSQRGGSYEQYF.

This clone was picked up a small number of times. V gene TRBV2 combines with J gene TRBJ1-5, with a tentative D call TRBD1 (5 bases). CDR3 size: 14 residues. The V end lost 6 bases, the J end lost 2 bases, and 11 bases lay between the germline ends. Germline CDR1 and CDR2: SNHLY and FYNNEI. CDR3 sequence reads: CASRRGNGNQPQHF. Here the CDR3 DNA reads TGTGCCAGCAGGCGGGGGAACGGCAATCAGCCCCAGCATTTT.

The chain employs TRBV19 and TRBJ2-7, with 8 positions matching TRBD1. There are 15 residues in the CDR3. V shed 6 bases, J shed 2 bases, and the junction held 9 bases outside the gene matches. Germline CDR1 LNHDA, CDR2 SQIVND (reference sequence). CDR3 loop: CASSLAGQETYEQYF. The CDR3, as DNA: TGTGCCAGTAGCTTGGCGGGACAGGAAACCTACGAGCAGTACTTC.

V usage is TRBV5-1 and J usage is TRBJ2-7, with D possibly matching TRBD2 (5 bases). From germline, CDR1 is SGHRS and CDR2 YFSETQ. The CDR3 contains 15 residues. The V and J ends lost 0 bases and 5 bases respectively, with 15 bases between them. CDR3 amino acids: CASSLGAAAGHEQYF. CDR3 DNA sequence: TGCGCCAGCAGCTTGGGGGCGGCGGCGGGCCACGAGCAGTACTTC. The variable domain in full, with the rest retrieved from reference TRBV5-1 and TRBJ2-7, is KAGVTQTPRYLIKTRGQQVTLSCSPISGHRSVSWYQQTPGQGLQFLFEYFSETQRNKGNFPGRFSGRQFSNSRSEMNVSTLELGDSALYLCASSLGAAAGHEQYFGPGTRLTVT.